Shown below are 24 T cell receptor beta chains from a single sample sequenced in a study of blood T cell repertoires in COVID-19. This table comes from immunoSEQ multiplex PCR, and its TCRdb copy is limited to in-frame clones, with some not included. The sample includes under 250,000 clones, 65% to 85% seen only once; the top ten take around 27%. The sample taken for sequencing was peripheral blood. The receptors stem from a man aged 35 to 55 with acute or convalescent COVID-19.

CDR3 sequence (DNA): TGTGCCAGCAGTTTCCCCGGGAGGGCCACGGAGACCCAGTACTTC. This translates into CASSFPGRATETQYF. The rearrangement links TRBV5-4 to TRBJ2-5, with 8 bases that match TRBD2. CDR1 and CDR2 from the germline V gene are SGHNT and YYREEE (reference sequence). This CDR3 has 15 residues. J lost 5 bases, V lost 5 bases, and 11 bases had no gene match.

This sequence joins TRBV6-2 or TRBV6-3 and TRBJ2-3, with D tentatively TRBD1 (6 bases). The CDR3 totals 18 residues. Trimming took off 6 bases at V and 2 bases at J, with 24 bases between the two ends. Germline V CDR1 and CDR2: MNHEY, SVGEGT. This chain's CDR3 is CASSTKDGGTTVTDTQYF. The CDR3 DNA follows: TGTGCCAGCAGCACTAAGGATGGGGGCACGACTGTCACAGATACGCAGTATTTT.

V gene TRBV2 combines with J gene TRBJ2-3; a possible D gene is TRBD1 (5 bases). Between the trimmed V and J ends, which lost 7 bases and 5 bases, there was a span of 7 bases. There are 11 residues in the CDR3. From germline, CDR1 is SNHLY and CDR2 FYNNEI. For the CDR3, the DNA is TGTGCCAGCACAGGGCAAGATACGCAGTATTTT. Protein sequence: CASTGQDTQYF.

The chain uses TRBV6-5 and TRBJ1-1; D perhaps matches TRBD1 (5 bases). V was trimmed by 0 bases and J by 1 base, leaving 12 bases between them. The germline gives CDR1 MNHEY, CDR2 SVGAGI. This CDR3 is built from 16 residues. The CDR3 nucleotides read TGTGCCAGCAGTTACTCGAGAGTAGGGGCGAACACTGAAGCTTTCTTT. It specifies CASSYSRVGANTEAFF.

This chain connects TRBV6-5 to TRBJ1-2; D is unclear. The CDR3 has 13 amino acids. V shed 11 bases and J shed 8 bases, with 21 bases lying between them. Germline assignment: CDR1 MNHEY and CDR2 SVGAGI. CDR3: CAVANGGLGGYTF. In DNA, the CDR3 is TGTGCCGTAGCCAACGGAGGGTTAGGAGGCTACACCTTC.

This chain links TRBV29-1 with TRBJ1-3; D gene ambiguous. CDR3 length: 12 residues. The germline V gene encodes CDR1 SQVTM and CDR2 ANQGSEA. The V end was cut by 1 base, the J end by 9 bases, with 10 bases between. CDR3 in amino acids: CSVEARAVTIYF. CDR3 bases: TGCAGCGTTGAAGCGCGGGCGGTCACCATATATTTT.

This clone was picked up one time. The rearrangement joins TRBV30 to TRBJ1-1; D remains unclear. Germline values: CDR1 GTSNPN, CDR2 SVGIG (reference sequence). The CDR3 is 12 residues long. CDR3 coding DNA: TGTGCTTCGACCGGGAGCGGCACTGAAGCTTTCTTT. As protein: CASTGSGTEAFF. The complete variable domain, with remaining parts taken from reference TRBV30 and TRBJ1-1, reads SQTIHQWPATLVQPVGSPLSLECTVEGTSNPNLYWYRQAAGRGLQLLFYSVGIGQISSEVPQNLSASRPQDRQFILSSKKLLLSDSGFYLCASTGSGTEAFFGQGTRLTVV.

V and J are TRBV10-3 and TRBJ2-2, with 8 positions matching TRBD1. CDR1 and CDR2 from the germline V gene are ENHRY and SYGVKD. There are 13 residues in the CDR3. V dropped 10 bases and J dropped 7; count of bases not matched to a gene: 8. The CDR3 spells CATKDREDGELFF. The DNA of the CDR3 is TGTGCCACCAAGGACAGGGAAGACGGGGAGCTGTTTTTT.

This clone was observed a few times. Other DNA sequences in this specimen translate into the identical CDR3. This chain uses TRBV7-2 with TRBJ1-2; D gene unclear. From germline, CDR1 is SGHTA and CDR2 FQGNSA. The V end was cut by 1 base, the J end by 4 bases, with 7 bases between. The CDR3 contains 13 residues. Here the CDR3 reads CASSLGQSYGYTF. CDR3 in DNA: TGTGCCAGCAGCTTAGGTCAGTCCTATGGCTACACCTTC.

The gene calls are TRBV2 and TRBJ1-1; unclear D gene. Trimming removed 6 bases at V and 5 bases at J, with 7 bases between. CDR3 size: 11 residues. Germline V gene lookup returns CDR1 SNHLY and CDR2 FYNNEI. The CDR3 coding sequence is TGTGCCAGCAGCTTCTATACTGAAGCTTTCTTT. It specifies CASSFYTEAFF.

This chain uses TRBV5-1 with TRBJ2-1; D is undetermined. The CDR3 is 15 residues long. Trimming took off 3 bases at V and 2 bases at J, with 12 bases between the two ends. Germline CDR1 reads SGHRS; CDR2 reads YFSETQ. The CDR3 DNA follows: TGCGCCAGCAGCTCAGACACGTCTCCCTACAATGAGCAGTTCTTC. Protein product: CASSSDTSPYNEQFF.

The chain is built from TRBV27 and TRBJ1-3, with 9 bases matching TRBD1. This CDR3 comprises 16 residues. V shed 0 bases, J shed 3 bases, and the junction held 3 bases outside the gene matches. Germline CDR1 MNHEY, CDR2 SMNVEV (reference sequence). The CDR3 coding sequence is TGTGCCAGCAGTTTATCAGGGACAGGGTTTGGAAACACCATATATTTT. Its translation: CASSLSGTGFGNTIYF.

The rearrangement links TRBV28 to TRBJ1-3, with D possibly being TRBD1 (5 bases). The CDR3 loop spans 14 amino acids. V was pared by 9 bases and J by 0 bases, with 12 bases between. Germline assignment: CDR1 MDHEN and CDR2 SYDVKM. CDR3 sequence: CASETVYSGNTIYF. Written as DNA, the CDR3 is TGTGCCAGTGAGACAGTTTACTCTGGAAACACCATATATTTT. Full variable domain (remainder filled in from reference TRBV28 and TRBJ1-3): DVKVTQSSRYLVKRTGEKVFLECVQDMDHENMFWYRQDPGLGLRLIYFSYDVKMKEKGDIPEGYSVSREKKERFSLILESASTNQTSMYLCASETVYSGNTIYFGEGSWLTVV.

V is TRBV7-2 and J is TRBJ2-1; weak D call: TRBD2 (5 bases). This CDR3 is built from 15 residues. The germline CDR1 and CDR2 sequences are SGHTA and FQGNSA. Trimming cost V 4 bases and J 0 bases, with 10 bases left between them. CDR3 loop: CASSSTISSYNEQFF. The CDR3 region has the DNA TGTGCCAGCAGCTCGACTATTAGCTCCTACAATGAGCAGTTCTTC.

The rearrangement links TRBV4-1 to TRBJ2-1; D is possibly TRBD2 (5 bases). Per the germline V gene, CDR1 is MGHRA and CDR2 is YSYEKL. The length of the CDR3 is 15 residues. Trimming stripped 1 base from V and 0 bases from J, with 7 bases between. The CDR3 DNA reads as TGCGCCAGCAGCCAAGTAGAGGGCTCCTACAATGAGCAGTTCTTC. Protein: CASSQVEGSYNEQFF.

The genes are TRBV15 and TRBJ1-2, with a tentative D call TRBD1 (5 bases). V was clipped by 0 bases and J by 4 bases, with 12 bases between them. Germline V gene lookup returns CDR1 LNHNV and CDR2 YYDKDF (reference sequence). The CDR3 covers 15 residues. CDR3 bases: TGTGCCACCAGCAGAGACAGGGCAAGGACCTATGGCTACACCTTC. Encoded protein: CATSRDRARTYGYTF. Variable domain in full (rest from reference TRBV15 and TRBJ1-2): DAMVIQNPRYQVTQFGKPVTLSCSQTLNHNVMYWYQQKSSQAPKLLFHYYDKDFNNEADTPDNFQSRRPNTSFCFLDIRSPGLGDTAMYLCATSRDRARTYGYTFGSGTRLTVV.

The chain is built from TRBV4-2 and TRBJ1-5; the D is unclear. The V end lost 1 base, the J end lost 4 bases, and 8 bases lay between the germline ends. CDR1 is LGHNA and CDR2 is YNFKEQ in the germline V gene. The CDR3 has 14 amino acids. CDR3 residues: CASSQAGWNQPQHF. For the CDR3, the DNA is TGTGCCAGCAGCCAAGCGGGGTGGAATCAGCCCCAGCATTTT.

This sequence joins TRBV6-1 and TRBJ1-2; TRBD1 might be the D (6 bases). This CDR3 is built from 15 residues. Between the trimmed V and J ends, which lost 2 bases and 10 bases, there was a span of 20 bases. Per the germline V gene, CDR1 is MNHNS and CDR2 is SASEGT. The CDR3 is CASSESGHTILTYTF. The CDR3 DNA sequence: TGTGCCAGCAGTGAATCGGGACATACGATTCTAACCTACACCTTC.

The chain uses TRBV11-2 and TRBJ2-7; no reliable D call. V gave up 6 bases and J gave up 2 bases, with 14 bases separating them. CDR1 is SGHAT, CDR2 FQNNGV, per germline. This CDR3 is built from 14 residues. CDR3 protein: CASSSGLPPYEQYF. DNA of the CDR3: TGTGCCAGCAGTTCCGGGTTACCTCCCTACGAGCAGTACTTC.

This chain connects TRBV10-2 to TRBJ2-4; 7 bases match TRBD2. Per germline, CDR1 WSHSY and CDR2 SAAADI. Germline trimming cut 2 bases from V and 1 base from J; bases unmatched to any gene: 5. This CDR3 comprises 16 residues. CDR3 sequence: CASSEPAGGAKNIQYF. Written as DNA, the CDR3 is TGCGCCAGCAGTGAGCCGGCCGGGGGGGCCAAAAACATTCAGTACTTC.

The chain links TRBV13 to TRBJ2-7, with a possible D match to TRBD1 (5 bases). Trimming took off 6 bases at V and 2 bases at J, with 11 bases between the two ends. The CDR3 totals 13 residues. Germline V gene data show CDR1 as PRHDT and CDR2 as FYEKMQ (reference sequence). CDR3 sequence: CASSQTDTYEQYF. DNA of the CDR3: TGTGCCAGCAGTCAGACAGATACCTACGAGCAGTACTTC. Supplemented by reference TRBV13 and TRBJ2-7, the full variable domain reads AAGVIQSPRHLIKEKRETATLKCYPIPRHDTVYWYQQGPGQDPQFLISFYEKMQSDKGSIPDRFSAQQFSDYHSELNMSSLELGDSALYFCASSQTDTYEQYFGPGTRLTVT.

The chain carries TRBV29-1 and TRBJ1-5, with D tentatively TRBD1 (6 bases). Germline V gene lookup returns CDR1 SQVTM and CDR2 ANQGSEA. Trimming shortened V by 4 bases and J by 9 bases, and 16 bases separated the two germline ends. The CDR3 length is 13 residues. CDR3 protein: CSVGDRNLRPQHF. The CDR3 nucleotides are TGCAGCGTTGGCGACAGGAACTTAAGGCCCCAGCATTTT.

CDR3 protein: CATSRDRSGTSNTQYF. CDR3 in DNA: TGTGCCACCAGCAGGGACCGATCCGGGACTAGCAATACGCAGTATTTT. The chain uses TRBV15 and TRBJ2-3, with 9 bases lining up with TRBD2. This CDR3 is 16 amino acids long. Germline V gene sequence: CDR1 LNHNV, CDR2 YYDKDF (reference sequence). V was pared by 3 bases and J by 7 bases, with 11 bases of the junction left unmatched.

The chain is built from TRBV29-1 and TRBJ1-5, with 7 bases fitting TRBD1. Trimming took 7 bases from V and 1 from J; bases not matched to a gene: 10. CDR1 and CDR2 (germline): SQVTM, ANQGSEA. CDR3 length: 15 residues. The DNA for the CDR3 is TGCAGCGCAGAGGTAACAGGGGAAAGCAATCAGCCCCAGCATTTT. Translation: CSAEVTGESNQPQHF.